This T cell receptor beta chain is from a study of blood T cell repertoires in COVID-19. Study summary: The cDNA or gDNA used as material had been derived from T cells, B-cell-depleted T cells, or PBMCs.

Data came from immunoSEQ multiplex PCR; TCRdb stores just in-frame clones and leaves some out. The sample contains about 300,000 clones, 85% of which appear only once. Looked up from germline, CDR1 is SGHTA and CDR2 is FQGNSA. V lost 2 bases and J 5 bases, leaving 6 bases between the germline ends. The CDR3 is made up of 12 amino acids. As concerns this clone: Other DNA sequences of this sample code for an identical CDR3.

This receptor was taken from a human donor in a cohort sampled during active COVID-19. The chain joins TRBV7-2 to TRBJ2-5, with D possibly TRBD2 on 6 matching bases. The sequencing sample was made of peripheral blood. CDR3 nucleotides: TGTGCCAGCAGCTTACGGGGGGAGACCCAGTACTTC. As protein: CASSLRGETQYF.